These 9 T cell receptor beta chains originate from one sample sequenced in a study of blood T cell repertoires in COVID-19. Sequencing used immunoSEQ multiplex PCR; TCRdb keeps in-frame clones, though not all of them. The table records about 140,000 clones, about 80% of them present only once. The sequenced material came from peripheral blood. These receptors all stem from a man aged 70 or older who had recovered from COVID-19.

The chain carries TRBV11-2 and TRBJ2-7; 7 nucleotides line up with TRBD2. This CDR3 has 16 amino acids. Germline values: CDR1 SGHAT, CDR2 FQNNGV. The junction had 12 bases not matched to a gene; V was cut back by 2 bases and J by 5 bases. The chain's CDR3 is CASSLMGGSSLHEQYF. The DNA of the CDR3 is TGTGCCAGCAGCTTAATGGGCGGGAGTTCTCTCCACGAGCAGTACTTC.

The gene calls are TRBV24-1 and TRBJ2-3; no firm D call. CDR1 and CDR2 from the germline V gene are KGHDR and SFDVKD. The CDR3 spans 13 residues. Trimming removed 2 bases at V and 0 bases at J, with 2 bases between. The CDR3 protein is CATSDSSTDTQYF. DNA for the CDR3: TGTGCCACCAGTGATTCAAGCACAGATACGCAGTATTTT.

This clone has only a few counts. V and J are TRBV15 and TRBJ2-1; 9 nucleotides agree with TRBD1. Germline CDR1 and CDR2: LNHNV and YYDKDF (reference sequence). The V gene end was trimmed by 7 bases and the J gene end by 9 bases; junction bases not matched to a gene: 13. The CDR3 is 15 residues long. The CDR3 sequence is CATKSGTGLEGEQFF. DNA for the CDR3: TGTGCCACCAAAAGTGGGACAGGGTTGGAAGGTGAGCAGTTCTTC.

In regard to this clone: The sample has other DNA sequences that encode this CDR3 too. The V gene is TRBV5-1, the J gene TRBJ2-7; the D gene is possibly TRBD2 (5 bases). This CDR3 is built from 13 residues. V shed 4 bases and J shed 6 bases, with 14 bases lying between them. Germline assignment: CDR1 SGHRS and CDR2 YFSETQ. CDR3 DNA: TGCGCCAGCAGCCCGCTAGCTGGTGGCGAGCAGTACTTC. Encoded protein: CASSPLAGGEQYF.

The rearrangement joins TRBV10-3 to TRBJ2-2; D gene uncertain. Germline V gene lookup returns CDR1 ENHRY and CDR2 SYGVKD. The CDR3 runs to 14 residues. Trimming took 4 bases from V and 3 from J, leaving 9 bases between them. CDR3 in amino acids: CAISGVVDTGELFF. DNA of the CDR3: TGTGCCATCAGTGGAGTGGTGGACACCGGGGAGCTGTTTTTT.

This chain uses TRBV5-1 with TRBJ1-1; 7 nucleotides align to TRBD1. V dropped 2 bases and J dropped 4; count of bases not matched to a gene: 8. The CDR3 contains 15 residues. CDR1 is SGHRS, CDR2 YFSETQ, per germline. CDR3 nucleotides: TGCGCCAGCAGCTTCGCAGGGGGGAAAGGCACTGAAGCTTTCTTT. This sequence encodes CASSFAGGKGTEAFF.

The rearrangement uses TRBV7-9 and TRBJ2-5, with D perhaps TRBD2 (6 bases). This CDR3 region has 16 residues. Germline V gene lookup returns CDR1 SEHNR and CDR2 FQNEAQ (reference sequence). V was cut by 5 bases and J by 5 bases, with 21 bases left in between. CDR3 sequence reads: CASSLSVAEFGETQYF. DNA for the CDR3: TGTGCCAGCAGCCTCTCAGTAGCGGAGTTCGGGGAGACCCAGTACTTC. The full variable domain, completed using reference TRBV7-9 and TRBJ2-5, is DTGVSQNPRHKITKRGQNVTFRCDPISEHNRLYWYRQTLGQGPEFLTYFQNEAQLEKSRLLSDRFSAERPKGSFSTLEIQRTEQGDSAMYLCASSLSVAEFGETQYFGPGTRLLVL.

In its sample, this clone was seen once. The chain combines TRBV6-5 with TRBJ1-1; D may be TRBD1 (5 bases). Trimming left V 0 bases short and J 1 base short, with 9 bases between. The CDR3 is 15 amino acids. The germline CDR1 and CDR2 sequences are MNHEY and SVGAGI. The CDR3 nucleotides read TGTGCCAGCAGTTACTCGGCAGGGTGGAACACTGAAGCTTTCTTT. This codes for CASSYSAGWNTEAFF.

This chain uses TRBV6-2 or TRBV6-3 with TRBJ2-7, with D maybe TRBD1 (6 bases). The V gene lost 5 bases and the J gene lost 5 bases, with 28 bases spanning the gap. Germline V gene sequence: CDR1 MNHEY, CDR2 SVGEGT. The CDR3 has 18 residues. CDR3 amino acids: CASSLNLHRDTESNEQYF. The CDR3 nucleotides are TGTGCCAGCAGTCTAAACCTTCACCGGGACACGGAAAGCAACGAGCAGTACTTC.